These T cell receptor beta chains were read from a single sample in a study of blood T cell repertoires in COVID-19. Only in-frame clones appear in the TCRdb table, and some are missing; sequencing was by immunoSEQ multiplex PCR. This sample yields about 140,000 clones, of which over 80% are seen a single time; under 10% belongs to the top ten. Material for sequencing was peripheral blood. The origin of the receptors is a man aged 30-40 years with COVID-19, enrolled during active disease. Both conserved end residues are part of each CDR3. D genes are given only for firm matches. Rows may omit the clone size; those that give it use once, few, many or a size class.

CASAVAGTYEQYF TGTGCCAGCGCAGTTGCGGGAACCTACGAGCAGTACTTC . . TRBJ2-7 TRBV27
CASGSGQGESYEQYF TGTGCTAGTGGTTCCGGACAGGGGGAATCCTACGAGCAGTACTTC once TRBD1 TRBJ2-7 TRBV12-5
CAWSGRGSRGKNIQYF TGTGCCTGGAGCGGCAGGGGGTCTCGGGGCAAAAACATTCAGTACTTC . TRBD1 TRBJ2-4 TRBV30
CASSLGPEYVDYGYTF TGTGCCAGCAGTTTGGGGCCAGAGTACGTGGACTATGGCTACACCTTC . . TRBJ1-2 TRBV28
CASSGQPGSNTEAFF TGTGCCAGTAGTGGACAGCCCGGCTCGAACACTGAAGCTTTCTTT . . TRBJ1-1 TRBV19
CASSGLAVNTGELFF TGTGCCAGCAGCGGTTTAGCTGTGAACACCGGGGAGCTGTTTTTT . . TRBJ2-2 TRBV5-5
CASDWRRRDSSYEQYF TGTGCCAGCGACTGGAGGAGACGTGACTCATCCTACGAGCAGTACTTC . . TRBJ2-7 TRBV7-8
CASSLGQGSRGTIYF TGTGCCAGCAGTCTAGGACAGGGGAGTAGAGGCACCATATATTTT . TRBD1 TRBJ1-3 TRBV28
CASSVAALARPYNEQFF TGTGCCAGCAGCGTAGCCGCTCTAGCCCGCCCCTACAATGAGCAGTTCTTC . . TRBJ2-1 TRBV9
CASSEGETGGNEQFF TGTGCCAGCAGTGAAGGAGAAACAGGGGGCAATGAGCAGTTCTTC . TRBD1 TRBJ2-1 TRBV6-1
CASSDSGSSYNEQFF TGTGCCAGCAGCGATAGCGGGAGCTCCTACAATGAGCAGTTCTTC few TRBD2 TRBJ2-1 TRBV7-8
CASSSGSSQQFF TGTGCCAGTAGTTCGGGTTCGAGTCAGCAGTTCTTC . . TRBJ2-1 TRBV19
CASSPVRSSYNEQFF TGTGCCAGCTCACCAGTGCGTAGCTCCTACAATGAGCAGTTCTTC . . TRBJ2-1 TRBV18
CASDRGRNAGELFF TGTGCCAGCGATCGCGGGAGAAATGCCGGGGAGCTGTTTTTT . TRBD2 TRBJ2-2 TRBV27
CASTPAREGNSPLHF TGTGCCAGCACCCCGGCTCGGGAAGGTAATTCACCCCTCCACTTT . . TRBJ1-6 TRBV2
CASSLGSGLQPQHF TGTGCCAGCAGTTTAGGGTCAGGGCTTCAGCCCCAGCATTTT . . TRBJ1-5 TRBV28
CASSTGLINEKLFF TGTGCCAGCAGCACGGGACTGATTAATGAAAAACTGTTTTTT . . TRBJ1-4 TRBV7-2
CASSFGSGEQFF TGTGCCAGCAGTTTCGGGAGTGGTGAGCAGTTCTTC . . TRBJ2-1 TRBV12-3/TRBV12-4
CASSPWGQGAGEQYF TGTGCCAGCAGTCCCTGGGGTCAGGGGGCTGGCGAGCAGTACTTC few TRBD1 TRBJ2-7 TRBV6-6
CAWMGQWGQETQYF TGTGCCTGGATGGGACAGTGGGGCCAAGAGACCCAGTACTTC . TRBD1 TRBJ2-5 TRBV30
CASMNVGRPNEKLFF TGTGCCAGTATGAACGTGGGGCGGCCTAATGAAAAACTGTTTTTT . . TRBJ1-4 TRBV19
CASRLRSSYEQYF TGTGCCAGCAGGCTACGGAGCTCCTACGAGCAGTACTTC . . TRBJ2-7 TRBV28
CSVEGVGELFF TGCAGCGTTGAAGGCGTCGGGGAGCTGTTTTTT few . TRBJ2-2 TRBV29-1
CASSSGGGPYNEQFF TGTGCCAGCAGCTCGGGGGGAGGACCCTACAATGAGCAGTTCTTC . TRBD2 TRBJ2-1 TRBV7-3
CATSDSGQVAFGSNQPQHF TGTGCCACCAGTGATTCGGGACAGGTAGCTTTTGGCAGCAATCAGCCCCAGCATTTT . TRBD1 TRBJ1-5 TRBV24-1
CASSITTGEVGQPQHF TGTGCCAGTAGTATAACTACAGGGGAGGTAGGTCAGCCCCAGCATTTT . TRBD1 TRBJ1-5 TRBV19
CASSLDRGKNYGYTF TGTGCCAGCAGTTTGGACAGGGGGAAAAACTATGGCTACACCTTC once TRBD1 TRBJ1-2 TRBV28
CASSGTSRTDTQYF TGTGCCAGCTCCGGGACTAGCCGCACAGATACGCAGTATTTT . TRBD2 TRBJ2-3 TRBV9
CASSADRAYGYTF TGTGCCAGCAGTGCCGACAGGGCCTATGGCTACACCTTC . TRBD1 TRBJ1-2 TRBV6-4
CASSETAKNQPQHF TGTGCCAGCAGTGAGACAGCGAAAAATCAGCCCCAGCATTTT few . TRBJ1-5 TRBV2
CASRATGEYEQYF TGTGCCAGCAGGGCGACAGGGGAATACGAGCAGTACTTC . TRBD1 TRBJ2-7 TRBV2
CASSQGTFSNQPQHF TGCGCCAGCAGCCAGGGGACATTTAGCAATCAGCCCCAGCATTTT once . TRBJ1-5 TRBV4-1
CASSLDGTSAYEQYF TGTGCCAGCAGCTTGGACGGGACTAGCGCGTACGAGCAGTACTTC . TRBD2 TRBJ2-7 TRBV5-8
CASSRQFVRSYNEQFF TGTGCCAGCAGCCGTCAGTTTGTCCGCTCCTACAATGAGCAGTTCTTC . . TRBJ2-1 TRBV7-9
CASSPGTTGSEQYF TGTGCCAGCAGCCCCGGGACTACGGGATCCGAGCAGTACTTC few TRBD2 TRBJ2-7 TRBV2
CASSDSSNQPQHF TGTGCCTCATCGGACAGTAGCAATCAGCCCCAGCATTTT few . TRBJ1-5 TRBV28
CSALVEEQYF TGCAGCGCCCTCGTAGAAGAGCAGTACTTC . . TRBJ2-7 TRBV29-1
CASSQELSKANYGYTF TGCGCCAGCAGCCAAGAATTGAGTAAAGCTAACTATGGCTACACCTTC . . TRBJ1-2 TRBV4-1
CASSHKQGVSGNTIYF TGTGCCAGCAGCCATAAACAGGGAGTCTCTGGAAACACCATATATTTT . . TRBJ1-3 TRBV3-1/TRBV3-2
CASSSSSGGTDTQYF TGTGCCAGCAGTTCCTCCAGCGGGGGCACAGATACGCAGTATTTT . TRBD2 TRBJ2-3 TRBV28
CSVEGAADTQYF TGCAGCGTTGAAGGTGCGGCAGATACGCAGTATTTT . . TRBJ2-3 TRBV29-1
CASSEGVAGGPYEQYF TGTGCCAGCAGTGAAGGGGTGGCGGGCGGGCCGTACGAGCAGTACTTC . . TRBJ2-7 TRBV2
CATSVSNTEAFF TGTGCCACCAGCGTCTCGAACACTGAAGCTTTCTTT . . TRBJ1-1 TRBV28
CASSPPAGNVLTF TGTGCCAGCAGCCCCCCCGCGGGCAACGTCCTGACTTTC . . TRBJ2-6 TRBV7-9
CASSYGQVSGNTIYF TGTGCCAGCAGCTACGGACAGGTCTCTGGAAACACCATATATTTT . TRBD1 TRBJ1-3 TRBV5-4